This TCR beta chain was obtained from a study of shared clonotypes between healthy human individuals (TCRdb year 2020). Concerning the study at large: The cohort comprised a couple of women and three men aged 18 to 49 years. For each donor, CD4 naive and CD4 memory were each given three plates, CD8 naive was given two plates, and CD8 memory was given one plate. To increase sequencing depth and limit assay-specific biases, different laboratories used diverse techniques to prepare libraries and sequence TCR repertoires. Each donor's leukapheresis produced roughly between roughly 0.94 and 9.5 billion PBMCs. To estimate repertoire size and how much clonotypes are shared between individuals, the study performed deep sequencing of blood TCR repertoires from 4 to 6 healthy adults. General study outcomes and caveats: Naive subsets generally had larger estimated clonotype richness than memory subsets. Rarefaction of sorted-subset datasets indicated incomplete sequencing despite the large sequencing depth. Higher generation probabilities were observed for clonotypes shared by all four sorted-subset donors than for non-shared clonotypes. Pairwise subsampling led to the expectation that sequencing depth would affect the degree of clonotype sharing among donors. Because the study included a small number of donors, the genetic and exposure-history diversity represented was limited. Sampling was restricted to blood, and TCR repertoires in tissue are likely to differ from TCR repertoires in blood. Sharing across several donors was observed for about 5% of naive CD4, over 3% of naive CD8, 2% to 2.5% of memory CD4, and around 0.4% of memory CD8 clonotypes.

This clone has just one count. This receptor's antigen is unknown. No base quality information exists; no much larger clone differs at one position. Donors were healthy HIV-negative adults with no recently reported acute infections or vaccinations. All donors were Caucasian adults living in Nashville, Tennessee, USA. Magnetic negative selection was used to enrich CD4+ T cells, after which naive cells were positively selected on CD45RA and the negative fraction became the memory subset. After blood collection by leukapheresis, PBMCs were isolated using Ficoll-Histopaque density gradient centrifugation and then cryopreserved in the vapor phase of liquid nitrogen. Analytical flow cytometry was used to check the purity and quantity of every magnetically sorted T cell population. Genomic DNA was isolated from each sorted fraction and quantified by UV absorbance on a Nanodrop 2000c. Using the deep immunoSEQ assay, TCR CDR3 regions were amplified from genomic DNA by multiplex PCR. Extracted genomic DNA from each cell subset was spread evenly across all wells of several immunoSEQ 96-well plates, with each plate serving as a replicate. For sorted subsets, each replicate PCR was loaded with approximately 190 ng genomic DNA, equivalent to 30,000 or so T cell genomes. Purified libraries were measured with a Qubit 3.0 fluorometer, size-checked on a Bioanalyzer 2100, and measured again with the KAPA Library Quantification kit. A separate single-read 150-cycle Illumina NextSeq 550 flow cell was used to sequence each immunoSEQ 96-well plate. On the authors' methods: Because the immunoSEQ output held only junctional sequences and lacked quality scores, the filtering could not match the filtering applied to full-length reads. Sequences were annotated with PyIR, a Python wrapper for IgBLAST v1.9, and V/J genes and CDR3 were assigned using IMGT germline references. Reads were filtered out if the reads had weak V/J assignments (E-value above 1e-6), no CDR3, stop codons, out-of-frame junctions, or ambiguous translated residues. A V3J clonotype was defined by an identical inferred V gene, J gene, and CDR3 amino acid sequence. The percentage overlap between two repertoires was calculated by dividing the number of shared unique clonotypes by the size of the smaller repertoire. Richness of each repertoire was evaluated using RTK rarefaction, the Chao1 estimator, and Recon v2.1 estimates of unobserved clonotypes. Generation probabilities were computed with OLGA for all TCRbeta clonotypes obtained by the gDNA method from several donors. Here the immuneACCESS table is served through TCRdb, limited to in-frame sequences with V and J called. Missing clones are a known gap in these copies; in checked studies unresolved V genes cover under half, and the rest lacks a known reason. V and J calls and clone size are copied from that table; D and trimming were computed from the DNA. This sample gives some 1.5 million clones in total; around 97% of them show up just once. The biggest ten clones account for roughly 1.2% of the sample.

Trimming costs V 1 base and J 6 bases, and their ends lie 7 bases apart. CDR1 KGHSH and CDR2 LQKENI were looked up in the germline V gene. From cysteine to phenylalanine, the CDR3 is 12 amino acids long. Solely the CDR3 DNA is kept, with 36 bases framed from the first base. This TCR came from a man under 40 in good health. What was sequenced was naive CD4+ T cells sorted from blood. The cell subset or site label, as the study defines it: CD45RA+ positively selected. This receptor chain uses TRBV18 and TRBJ2-7, with the identity of the D gene unclear. The CDR3 here reads CASSPRLSEQYF. In nucleotide form, the sequence is TGTGCCAGCTCACCACGACTTTCCGAGCAGTACTTC. The CDR3, completed at both ends by the reference TRBV18 and TRBJ2-7 genes, gives the full variable domain NAGVMQNPRHLVRRRGQEARLRCSPMKGHSHVYWYRQLPEEGLKFMVYLQKENIIDESGMPKERFSAEFPKEGPSILRIQQVVRGDSAAYFCASSPRLSEQYFGPGTRLTVT.